The 9 T cell receptor beta chains in this list originate from one sample, sequenced in a study of identical twins. From the 5' RACE reads, TCRdb called clonotypes with MiXCR, one entry per CDR3 protein. Here the sample spans approximately 690,000 distinct CDR3 sequences, around 6% being singletons. Specimen: naive T cells sorted from blood. The source of these receptors is a man between 18 and 29 years old in good health.

This clonotype occurred a few times. The V call is TRBV10-3, the J call TRBJ1-4, with no clear D. This CDR3 has 14 residues. In germline, CDR1 is ENHRY, CDR2 SYGVKD. Trimming took 3 bases from V and 4 from J, leaving 9 bases between them. The CDR3 nucleotides are TGTGCCATCAGTGAAGGGCGCTTTAATGAAAAACTGTTTTTT. Translation gives CAISEGRFNEKLFF.

This clonotype has ten or more counts. The CDR3 DNA reads TGCGCCAGCAGCTTAAAAACTAGCGGGACCCAAGAGACCCAGTACTTC. Translated, it gives CASSLKTSGTQETQYF. The chain carries TRBV5-1 and TRBJ2-5, with 10 bases lining up with TRBD2. Looked up from germline, CDR1 is SGHRS and CDR2 is YFSETQ. V lost 2 bases to trimming and J lost 1 base; unmatched junction nucleotides: 5. The CDR3 runs 16 residues.

Many counts were recorded for this clonotype. The chain couples TRBV28 to TRBJ2-7; D is undetermined. V lost 7 bases to trimming and J lost 1 base, with 14 bases between them. The CDR3 is 14 residues long. Per the germline V gene, CDR1 is MDHEN and CDR2 is SYDVKM. CDR3 DNA: TGTGCCAGCATTAAAGGCAGTGGTTCCTACGAGCAGTACTTC. Translated, it gives CASIKGSGSYEQYF.

There are many counts of this clonotype. V usage is TRBV4-1 and J usage is TRBJ2-3; TRBD2 matches 7 bases. CDR3 length equals 17 residues. The germline gives CDR1 MGHRA, CDR2 YSYEKL. V lost 0 bases, J lost 4 bases, and 10 bases stayed unmatched. CDR3 in amino acids: CASSQESGGVPSDTQYF. In DNA, the CDR3 is TGCGCCAGCAGCCAAGAATCGGGAGGAGTCCCCTCAGATACGCAGTATTTT.

This clonotype was seen a few times. The CDR3 spells CASSENGHQETQYF. CDR3 DNA sequence: TGTGCCAGCAGCGAAAACGGGCACCAAGAGACCCAGTACTTC. The rearrangement joins TRBV14 to TRBJ2-5; D gene unclear. CDR1 is SGHDN and CDR2 is FVKESK in the germline V gene. With 5 bases removed from V and 0 bases from J, the gap between germline ends came to 10 bases. This CDR3 has 14 residues.

This clonotype was seen many times. The J gene is TRBJ2-7, the V gene TRBV6-5, with 9 nucleotides matching TRBD2. The length of the CDR3 is 15 residues. CDR1 is MNHEY, CDR2 SVGAGI, per germline. The CDR3 DNA follows: TGTGCCAGCAGTTACTCCCTAGCGGGATCCTACGAGCAGTTCGTC. It encodes CASSYSLAGSYEQFV.

This clonotype occurred many times. The V and J genes are TRBV29-1 and TRBJ2-1; D not resolved. Trimming took off 7 bases at V and 8 bases at J, with 21 bases between the two ends. The CDR3 is 14 residues long. Germline V lookup: CDR1 SQVTM, CDR2 ANQGSEA. Written as DNA, the CDR3 is TGCAGCGCCGGGTCGGGTGCAGTTGCTTATGAGCAGTTCTTC. This gives the protein CSAGSGAVAYEQFF.

This clonotype was found many times. The CDR3 DNA reads TGTGCCAGCAGTTTAAGAGGGCCATCACCCCTCCACTTT. Encoded protein: CASSLRGPSPLHF. This chain links TRBV27 with TRBJ1-6, with D unclear. CDR1 MNHEY and CDR2 SMNVEV come from the germline V gene (reference sequence). This CDR3 spans 13 amino acids. The V gene lost 2 bases and the J gene lost 10 bases, with 9 bases spanning the gap.

In its sample, this clonotype was seen many times. This chain joins TRBV20-1 and TRBJ2-7, with TRBD2 matching 8 bases. This CDR3 has 16 residues. Looked up from germline, CDR1 is DFQATT and CDR2 is SNEGSKA (reference sequence). Losses at the gene ends were 0 bases for V and 7 bases for J; bases not matched to a gene: 14. CDR3 residues: CSAREGPGTRLREQYF. The CDR3 coding sequence is TGCAGTGCTAGAGAGGGGCCCGGGACTAGATTGAGGGAGCAGTACTTC.